This TCR beta chain is from a study of radiation and T cells in renal cell carcinoma. Germline trimming cut 7 bases from V and 2 bases from J; bases unmatched to any gene: 3. CDR1 SNHLY and CDR2 FYNNEI come from the germline V gene. This CDR3 has 14 residues. Treatment reported: 15 Gy SBRT to primary tumor, nephrectomy 4 weeks later. The data were produced by immunoSEQ multiplex PCR, yet TCRdb's version contains in-frame clones alone and is incomplete. The table shows 15,000 or so clones, with approximately 53% occurring only once. The source of this sequence is a woman aged 60-75 years with renal cell carcinoma. The chain couples TRBV2 to TRBJ2-5, with 11 bases aligning to TRBD2. The sample here was tumor tissue, taken from a patient whose treatment included radiotherapy and nephrectomy. CDR3 loop: CASTGLAVQETQYF. In nucleotides, the CDR3 is TGTGCCAGCACGGGACTAGCGGTTCAAGAGACCCAGTACTTC.